These 20 T cell receptor beta chains were all obtained from the same sample, sequenced in a study of OX40 agonist ivuxolimab in advanced cancers. Only in-frame clones appear in the TCRdb table, and some are missing; sequencing was by immunoSEQ multiplex PCR. The sample has 60,000 to 75,000 clones; roughly 84% are singletons. Sequencing was performed on CD4+ or CD8+ T cells sorted from blood, taken in a trial of the OX40 agonist ivuxolimab. Every receptor here comes from an adult with an advanced solid tumor such as melanoma, head and neck, liver or kidney cancer.

V gene TRBV6-5 combines with J gene TRBJ2-7, with D possibly called TRBD1 or TRBD2 (5 bases each). CDR1 MNHEY and CDR2 SVGAGI come from the germline V gene. Trimming shortened V by 3 bases and J by 9 bases, and 15 bases separated the two germline ends. The CDR3 is 13 residues long. The CDR3 bases are TGTGCCAGCAGTTATGGGGACGGAGCTGGGCAGTACTTC. Translation gives CASSYGDGAGQYF.

This sequence joins TRBV11-1 and TRBJ2-1, with 9 bases matching TRBD1. The CDR3 totals 16 residues. J was trimmed by 4 bases and V by 0 bases; bases with no gene match: 4. Germline loops: CDR1 SGHAT, CDR2 FQDESV (reference sequence). CDR3 bases: TGTGCCAGCAGCTTAGCTCCGGGACAGGGTTACAATGAGCAGTTCTTC. Translation: CASSLAPGQGYNEQFF.

The chain is built from TRBV29-1 and TRBJ2-5; 11 bases match TRBD2. The CDR3 runs 12 residues. CDR1 and CDR2 (germline): SQVTM, ANQGSEA. V lost 8 bases and J lost 5; bases outside the gene matches: 4. The CDR3 DNA reads TGCAGCCTTACTAGCGGGAGTGAGACCCAGTACTTC. Translating it yields CSLTSGSETQYF.

CDR3 bases: TGTGCCATCAGTGAGGTTTGGCTAGCGGGAGACTCTGGCACAGATACGCAGTATTTT. Protein: CAISEVWLAGDSGTDTQYF. The chain employs TRBV10-3 and TRBJ2-3, with 10 positions matching TRBD2. This CDR3 has 19 amino acids. Germline values: CDR1 ENHRY, CDR2 SYGVKD. V lost 2 bases, J lost 1 base, and 12 bases stayed unmatched.

The J gene is TRBJ2-1, the V gene TRBV6-5, with TRBD2 matching 10 bases. Germline CDR1 MNHEY, CDR2 SVGAGI. V dropped 8 bases and J dropped 6; count of bases not matched to a gene: 4. The length of the CDR3 is 13 residues. The CDR3 loop is CASRRLAGNEQFF. DNA of the CDR3: TGTGCCAGCCGGAGACTAGCGGGCAATGAGCAGTTCTTC.

This chain uses TRBV11-3 with TRBJ1-1, with a possible D match to TRBD1 (5 bases). The V and J ends lost 2 bases and 4 bases respectively, with 11 bases between them. This CDR3 is 14 amino acids long. Per germline, CDR1 SGHNT and CDR2 YENEEA. The CDR3 nucleotides are TGTGCCAGCAGCTTAAAAGGTACAGGCACTGAAGCTTTCTTT. Protein product: CASSLKGTGTEAFF.

This clone showed up just a few times. This chain joins TRBV7-8 and TRBJ2-1; 7 nucleotides line up with TRBD2. Trimming took 6 bases from V and 6 from J; bases not matched to a gene: 11. Germline V gene sequence: CDR1 SGHVS, CDR2 FQNEAQ. This CDR3 spans 15 amino acids. The CDR3 is CASSKSGGAFNEQFF. For the CDR3, the DNA is TGTGCCAGCAGTAAATCGGGGGGAGCGTTCAATGAGCAGTTCTTC.

This chain connects TRBV6-5 to TRBJ1-1, with TRBD1 matching 7 bases. Germline trimming cut 6 bases from V and 2 bases from J; bases unmatched to any gene: 9. Germline V gene data show CDR1 as MNHEY and CDR2 as SVGAGI. This CDR3 spans 15 amino acids. The CDR3 is CASSLQGQGNTEAFF. The CDR3 DNA sequence: TGTGCCAGCAGCCTACAGGGGCAGGGAAACACTGAAGCTTTCTTT.

V gene TRBV7-9 combines with J gene TRBJ2-7; D is perhaps TRBD1 or TRBD2 (5 bases each). V was pared by 0 bases and J by 4 bases, with 13 bases between. There are 15 residues in the CDR3. Germline V gene data show CDR1 as SEHNR and CDR2 as FQNEAQ (reference sequence). The CDR3 coding sequence is TGTGCCAGCAGCTTAGCGTGGGGGACGGGTTACGAGCAGTACTTC. The encoded protein is CASSLAWGTGYEQYF.

This chain uses TRBV18 with TRBJ2-7; a weak D match, TRBD1 (6 bases). There are 15 residues in the CDR3. Trimming shortened V by 5 bases and J by 6 bases, and 20 bases separated the two germline ends. In germline, CDR1 is KGHSH, CDR2 LQKENI. CDR3 loop: CASSSGQPTLGEQYF. CDR3 sequence (DNA): TGTGCCAGCTCATCCGGACAGCCGACCCTCGGCGAGCAGTACTTC.

This chain joins TRBV4-1 and TRBJ2-7; tentative D call: TRBD1 (7 bases). CDR3 length equals 16 residues. From germline, CDR1 is MGHRA and CDR2 YSYEKL. Between the trimmed V and J ends, which lost 2 bases and 5 bases, there was a span of 19 bases. CDR3 amino acids: CASSQSLVRGRNEQYF. CDR3 DNA: TGCGCCAGCAGCCAAAGTTTGGTCAGGGGGAGGAACGAGCAGTACTTC.

This chain connects TRBV25-1 to TRBJ1-5; TRBD1 is a possible D gene (5 bases). The V end lost 6 bases, the J end lost 7 bases, and 16 bases lay between the germline ends. There are 14 residues in the CDR3. Germline CDR1 reads MGHDK; CDR2 reads SYGVNS. Here the CDR3 reads CASSVGGASQPQHF. The CDR3 DNA reads TGTGCCAGCAGCGTAGGAGGGGCCAGCCAGCCCCAGCATTTT.

The J gene is TRBJ2-1, the V gene TRBV21-1; the table names TRBD2, a call not compared with the DNA. TRBV21-1 is classified as a pseudogene. The CDR3 runs 15 residues. As DNA, the CDR3 is TGTGCCAGCAGCAAAGCTAGCGGAGTCTACAATGAGCAGTTCTTC. Protein product: CASSKASGVYNEQFF.

This chain uses TRBV11-2 with TRBJ2-5; 10 bases match TRBD1. CDR1 is SGHAT and CDR2 is FQNNGV in the germline V gene. The CDR3 consists of 15 residues. V was clipped by 3 bases and J by 4 bases; unmatched bases: 5. This CDR3 is CASSFMTGGAETQYF. CDR3 nucleotide sequence: TGTGCCAGCAGCTTCATGACAGGGGGCGCAGAGACCCAGTACTTC. The full variable domain, with the rest looked up from reference TRBV11-2 and TRBJ2-5, is EAGVAQSPRYKIIEKRQSVAFWCNPISGHATLYWYQQILGQGPKLLIQFQNNGVVDDSQLPKDRFSAERLKGVDSTLKIQPAKLEDSAVYLCASSFMTGGAETQYFGPGTRLLVL.

The CDR3, as DNA: TGTGCCAGCAGCTGGATCTGGGCGGGAACGAACACCGGGGAGCTGTTTTTT. Encoded protein: CASSWIWAGTNTGELFF. The genes are TRBV7-4 and TRBJ2-2, with a tentative D call TRBD2 (6 bases). Between the trimmed V and J ends, which lost 4 bases and 0 bases, there was a span of 15 bases. The CDR3 has 17 amino acids. Germline V CDR1 and CDR2: SGHVT, SQSDAQ.

The V call is TRBV5-6, the J call TRBJ2-1, with D possibly being TRBD2 (6 bases). The germline V gene encodes CDR1 SGHDT and CDR2 YYEEEE. The CDR3 covers 13 residues. Deletions cut 4 bases from V and 12 bases from J, with 17 bases between. The CDR3 bases are TGTGCCAGCAGCCAAGCCGGGGGATATGGGCAGTTCTTC. Translating gives CASSQAGGYGQFF.

The V and J genes are TRBV7-9 and TRBJ1-6; no reliable D call. V gave up 2 bases and J gave up 0 bases, with 8 bases separating them. The CDR3 is 16 amino acids. The V gene's germline CDR1 is SEHNR and CDR2 FQNEAQ (reference sequence). The CDR3 nucleotides are TGTGCCAGCAGCTTACGGCTCAGCTCCTATAATTCACCCCTCCACTTT. Protein: CASSLRLSSYNSPLHF.

The chain has TRBV6-5 and TRBJ2-5; D not certain. V was shortened by 2 bases and J by 5 bases, with 9 bases between the two germline ends. This CDR3 has 13 residues. Germline values: CDR1 MNHEY, CDR2 SVGAGI. CDR3 sequence reads: CASSYTSGETQYF. CDR3 nucleotide sequence: TGTGCCAGCAGTTACACATCCGGCGAGACCCAGTACTTC.

This chain connects TRBV21-1 to TRBJ2-5. TRBV21-1 is classified as a pseudogene. CDR3 size: 20 residues. The CDR3: CASSKERGVFTAWYQETQYF. Here the CDR3 DNA reads TGTGCCAGCAGCAAAGAACGAGGGGTCTTCACCGCCTGGTACCAAGAGACCCAGTACTTC.

A few counts support this clone. The chain has TRBV30 and TRBJ1-5, with TRBD1 as a possible D gene (6 bases). V gave up 3 bases and J gave up 0 bases, with 9 bases separating them. CDR3 size: 14 residues. In germline, CDR1 is GTSNPN, CDR2 SVGIG (reference sequence). CDR3 sequence reads: CAWRTGHSNQPQHF. The DNA for the CDR3 is TGTGCCTGGAGAACAGGGCATAGCAATCAGCCCCAGCATTTT.